This T cell receptor beta chain emerged from a study of cytomegalovirus exposure and HLA in healthy donors. Study-wide results and caveats: Productive rates of about 90% or about 30% were seen for most TCR beta V segments in an earlier analysis. Through in vitro validation, three CMV-associated chains were shown to be specific for CMV antigens.

PCR involved 60 Vbeta and 13 Jbeta primers. Assay: immunoSEQ multiplex PCR; the TCRdb copy retains only in-frame clones and omits some. The sample consists of some 120,000 clones, 74% of them appearing once. CDR3 length equals 14 residues. In germline, CDR1 is MNHNS, CDR2 SASEGT. V was shortened by 7 bases and J by 0 bases, with 11 bases between the two germline ends. Worth noting for this clone: Its antigen remains unknown.

Although they were nominally healthy when sampled, donors likely had unrecorded immune exposures. This sequence was found in a woman aged 45-65 years in good health and CMV-seropositive. V usage is TRBV6-1 and J usage is TRBJ2-3; D is perhaps TRBD1 (6 bases). Source material: PBMCs. CDR3 nucleotides: TGTGCCAGCAAGGGGGATCCTAGCACAGATACGCAGTATTTT. It encodes CASKGDPSTDTQYF.